The 20 T cell receptor beta chains reported below all come from one sample, sequenced in a study of OX40 agonist ivuxolimab in advanced cancers. Sequencing used immunoSEQ multiplex PCR; TCRdb keeps in-frame clones, though not all of them. The top ten hold approximately 10% of the sample, which has 70,000 to 85,000 clones, 85% to 95% seen once. The sample consisted of CD4+ or CD8+ T cells sorted from blood, taken in a trial of the OX40 agonist ivuxolimab. The source is an adult with an advanced solid tumor such as melanoma, head and neck, liver or kidney cancer.

The chain carries TRBV11-3 and TRBJ2-1; 10 bases align to TRBD2. The CDR3 is made up of 19 amino acids. Germline V gene data show CDR1 as SGHNT and CDR2 as YENEEA. The junction had 13 bases not matched to a gene; V was cut back by 5 bases and J by 0 bases. The CDR3 is CASSVRGLAASSSYNEQFF. The CDR3 nucleotides read TGTGCCAGCAGCGTACGAGGACTAGCGGCTTCCAGCTCCTACAATGAGCAGTTCTTC.

V and J are TRBV10-3 and TRBJ2-7, with TRBD2 matching over 12 bases. In germline, CDR1 is ENHRY, CDR2 SYGVKD. The CDR3 extends over 15 amino acids. After removal of 4 bases from V and 5 bases from J, the junction contained 6 bases not matched to a gene. The CDR3 is CAISATTSGSNEQYF. The CDR3 coding sequence is TGTGCCATCAGTGCCACGACTAGCGGGAGCAACGAGCAGTACTTC.

The CDR3 region has the DNA TGTGCCAGCAACGAGGGGGGCTATCAGCCCCAGCATTTT. Translation: CASNEGGYQPQHF. The chain recombines TRBV2 with TRBJ1-5; tentatively, D is TRBD1 (6 bases). V lost 7 bases, J lost 5 bases, and 12 bases lay in between. The CDR3 contains 13 residues. In germline, CDR1 is SNHLY, CDR2 FYNNEI.

The chain uses TRBV5-1 and TRBJ1-2; no firm D call. CDR1 is SGHRS, CDR2 YFSETQ, per germline. The CDR3 sequence is 13 residues long. Trimming shortened V by 1 base and J by 4 bases, and 8 bases separated the two germline ends. The CDR3: CASSLTDAYGYTF. The CDR3 nucleotides read TGCGCCAGCAGCTTGACAGACGCCTATGGCTACACCTTC.

This sequence joins TRBV11-2 and TRBJ2-1; D is ambiguous. V was clipped by 1 base and J by 0 bases, with 7 bases between them. The germline V gene has CDR1 SGHAT and CDR2 FQNNGV. This CDR3 has 15 amino acids. The CDR3 sequence: CASSLGRSSYNEQFF. In nucleotides, the CDR3 is TGTGCCAGCAGCTTAGGTAGAAGCTCCTACAATGAGCAGTTCTTC.

Of note for this clone: A read error may produce the germline difference seen at one junction end. Other DNA sequences within the sample encode an identical CDR3. The chain joins TRBV27 to TRBJ2-7, with 11 positions matching TRBD2. Germline V lookup: CDR1 MNHEY, CDR2 SMNVEV (reference sequence). The CDR3 spans 14 residues. CDR3 bases: TGTGCCAGCAGTTTTAGCGGGAGGGCCTATGAGCAGTACTTC. It translates to CASSFSGRAYEQYF.

This clone has just one count. The chain has TRBV5-6 and TRBJ2-7; 7 bases are shared with TRBD1. This CDR3 spans 15 amino acids. The V gene end was trimmed by 0 bases and the J gene end by 2 bases; junction bases not matched to a gene: 5. CDR1 and CDR2 (germline): SGHDT, YYEEEE. The CDR3 loop reads CASSLGGGSPYEQYF. Here the CDR3 DNA reads TGTGCCAGCAGCTTGGGAGGGGGCTCCCCCTACGAGCAGTACTTC.

This CDR3 is CASSFRDRYYEQYF. The DNA of the CDR3 is TGTGCCAGCAGCTTCCGGGACAGATACTACGAGCAGTACTTC. V is TRBV7-3 and J is TRBJ2-7, with 7 bases identical to TRBD1. This CDR3 contains 14 residues. The germline gives CDR1 SGHTA, CDR2 FQGTGA. Trimming at V came to 3 bases and at J to 3 bases, leaving 5 bases not matched to a gene. Using reference TRBV7-3 and TRBJ2-7 for the parts outside the CDR3, the full variable domain is GAGVSQTPSNKVTEKGKYVELRCDPISGHTALYWYRQSLGQGPEFLIYFQGTGAADDSGLPNDRFFAVRPEGSVSTLKIQRTERGDSAVYLCASSFRDRYYEQYFGPGTRLTVT.

A single count supports this clone. The chain links TRBV30 to TRBJ1-2, with D unclear. CDR1 GTSNPN and CDR2 SVGIG come from the germline V gene (reference sequence). The V end was cut by 1 base, the J end by 1 base, with 7 bases between. CDR3 length equals 13 residues. CDR3: CAWSGPDNYGYTF. The CDR3 nucleotides are TGTGCCTGGAGTGGTCCTGATAACTATGGCTACACCTTC. Filled out from reference TRBV30 and TRBJ1-2, the complete variable domain reads SQTIHQWPATLVQPVGSPLSLECTVEGTSNPNLYWYRQAAGRGLQLLFYSVGIGQISSEVPQNLSASRPQDRQFILSSKKLLLSDSGFYLCAWSGPDNYGYTFGSGTRLTVV.

The chain is built from TRBV4-1 and TRBJ1-2; 7 bases fit TRBD1. The germline CDR1 and CDR2 sequences are MGHRA and YSYEKL. Trimming at V came to 4 bases and at J to 1 base, leaving 6 bases not matched to a gene. CDR3 length: 15 residues. The CDR3 protein is CASSPGTESNYGYTF. The CDR3 nucleotides read TGCGCCAGCAGCCCTGGGACAGAGAGTAACTATGGCTACACCTTC.

The chain combines TRBV9 with TRBJ1-1; 7 bases match TRBD1. Germline CDR1 is SGDLS and CDR2 is YYNGEE. Germline trimming cut 6 bases from V and 4 bases from J; bases unmatched to any gene: 9. The CDR3 sequence is 14 residues long. CDR3 region: CASTRTGKGTEAFF. The CDR3 DNA is TGTGCCAGCACCAGGACAGGAAAGGGCACTGAAGCTTTCTTT.

About this clone: The sample has other DNA sequences that encode this CDR3 too. The V call is TRBV27, the J call TRBJ2-7, with D hard to call. Germline lookup yields CDR1 MNHEY and CDR2 SMNVEV (reference sequence). V was pared by 5 bases and J by 0 bases, with 8 bases between. The CDR3 is made up of 13 amino acids. The CDR3 region is CASSPGDSYEQYF. CDR3 DNA: TGTGCCAGCAGTCCTGGTGACTCCTACGAGCAGTACTTC.

This chain uses TRBV9 with TRBJ1-1; tentative D call: TRBD1 (6 bases). This CDR3 comprises 14 residues. Germline loops: CDR1 SGDLS, CDR2 YYNGEE. Trimming removed 3 bases from V and 7 bases from J, with 16 bases in between. The CDR3 here is CASSAMDSAVEAFF. The CDR3 region has the DNA TGTGCCAGCAGCGCGATGGACAGTGCGGTTGAAGCTTTCTTT.

V gene TRBV13 combines with J gene TRBJ2-3; the D gene is possibly TRBD2 (6 bases). Trimming removed 2 bases from V and 4 bases from J, with 7 bases in between. The CDR3 has 13 residues. Looked up from germline, CDR1 is PRHDT and CDR2 is FYEKMQ (reference sequence). CDR3 protein: CASSLLASDTQYF. CDR3 DNA sequence: TGTGCCAGCAGCTTACTAGCGTCAGATACGCAGTATTTT.

The table lists this clone with a count of one. The genes are TRBV7-2 and TRBJ2-3; possible D gene TRBD2, 6 bases. In germline, CDR1 is SGHTA, CDR2 FQGNSA. The CDR3 totals 17 residues. The ends were cut back, 5 bases at V and 2 bases at J, with 20 bases in the middle. CDR3 DNA: TGTGCCAGCAGCCCCAACGGTCGCGGGGCCTCCACAGATACGCAGTATTTT. The encoded protein is CASSPNGRGASTDTQYF.

CDR3 sequence: CASSFFSGLTGELFF. The CDR3 coding sequence is TGTGCCAGCAGCTTCTTTAGCGGGCTGACCGGGGAGCTGTTTTTT. The V gene is TRBV7-9, the J gene TRBJ2-2; 7 positions agree with TRBD2. Per germline, CDR1 SEHNR and CDR2 FQNEAQ (reference sequence). This CDR3 is built from 15 residues. Trimming at V came to 3 bases and at J to 5 bases, leaving 6 bases not matched to a gene.

The gene calls are TRBV28 and TRBJ2-3, with D possibly matching TRBD2 (5 bases). Trimming removed 6 bases from V and 5 bases from J, with 9 bases in between. Germline V gene lookup returns CDR1 MDHEN and CDR2 SYDVKM. The CDR3 length is 12 residues. The CDR3 loop reads CASRRARDTQYF. The CDR3 DNA reads TGTGCCAGCAGGCGGGCCAGAGATACGCAGTATTTT.

The CDR3 coding sequence is TGTGCCAGCAGTGCCACAGGGAGCAATCAGCCCCAGCATTTT. Its protein is CASSATGSNQPQHF. This sequence joins TRBV6-5 and TRBJ1-5; D possibly corresponds to TRBD1 (6 bases). V lost 5 bases, J lost 1 base, and 9 bases lay in between. The germline V gene has CDR1 MNHEY and CDR2 SVGAGI. The length of the CDR3 is 14 residues.

The V and J genes are TRBV27 and TRBJ2-1; a possible D gene is TRBD2 (5 bases). Trimming shortened V by 0 bases and J by 6 bases, and 12 bases separated the two germline ends. This CDR3 is 15 amino acids long. The germline CDR1 and CDR2 sequences are MNHEY and SMNVEV (reference sequence). In DNA form, the CDR3 reads TGTGCCAGCAGTTTATCGATGAGGGCCGTCAATGAGCAGTTCTTC. This codes for CASSLSMRAVNEQFF.

The chain uses TRBV27 and TRBJ1-2, with 7 nucleotides matching TRBD1. CDR1 and CDR2 from the germline V gene are MNHEY and SMNVEV (reference sequence). The junction had 5 bases not matched to a gene; V was cut back by 5 bases and J by 2 bases. The CDR3 runs 14 residues. The CDR3 nucleotides are TGTGCCAGCAGTCCCTCGACAGGGAACTATGGCTACACCTTC. Translation: CASSPSTGNYGYTF.